Here is one T cell receptor (beta chain) with its context. Only in-frame clones appear in the TCRdb table, and some are missing; sequencing was by immunoSEQ multiplex PCR. The sample lists about 140,000 clones, roughly 81% seen once, with 3.4% in the top ten. The data stem from a study of blood T cell repertoires in COVID-19. This TCR came from a woman aged 45-65 years with acute COVID-19. Sequenced sample: PBMCs or T cells enriched from blood (not recorded which).

This chain's CDR3 is CASSPGGQQYQETQYF. The DNA for the CDR3 is TGTGCCAGCTCACCTGGGGGACAGCAATACCAAGAGACCCAGTACTTC. The rearrangement links TRBV18 to TRBJ2-5; 7 nucleotides align to TRBD1. Trimming at V came to 3 bases and at J to 0 bases, leaving 7 bases not matched to a gene. The CDR3 has 16 residues. Germline CDR1 KGHSH, CDR2 LQKENI.